The rows below give T cell receptor beta chains drawn from one sample of a study of response to subunit inactivated influenza vaccine. One entry per CDR3 protein results from TCRdb running MiXCR on the RT-PCR reads. Of fewer than 600,000 distinct CDR3 sequences listed, 6% to 9% were seen once; the top ten hold around 13%. The source was PBMCs from blood, collected approximately 25 months after vaccination. The receptor set was obtained from a man aged 45 to 75 who received an inactivated influenza vaccine. Both conserved end residues are part of each CDR3. A D gene is named only where the DNA matches it firmly. Size tells how often a clone was seen (once, few, many) or the class of an expanded clone, and some rows leave it out.

D gene	clone size	V gene	J gene	CDR3 DNA	CDR3 protein
.	.	TRBV4-3	TRBJ2-3	TGCGCCAGCAGCCAAGATGGCGGAGGGGACGGTACAGATACGCAGTATTTT	CASSQDGGGDGTDTQYF
TRBD2	.	TRBV30	TRBJ2-5	TGTGCCTGTACACTAGCGGGCCTGTCAGAGACCCAGTACTTC	CACTLAGLSETQYF
.	many	TRBV18	TRBJ2-1	TGTGCCAGCTCACGGGACTTTCGAGTGGACAATGAGCAGTTCTTC	CASSRDFRVDNEQFF
.	few	TRBV29-1	TRBJ2-7	TGCAGCGCCGGGACGGGTTACGAGCAGTACTTC	CSAGTGYEQYF
TRBD1	few	TRBV5-1	TRBJ1-5	TGCGCCAGCAGCGAAGGACAGGGGGCCGCAGGAAATCAGCCCCAGCATTTT	CASSEGQGAAGNQPQHF
.	.	TRBV20-1	TRBJ2-1	TGCAGTGCTAGGTTCGGGGCTGGTGAGCAGTTCTTC	CSARFGAGEQFF
.	.	TRBV9	TRBJ2-1	TGTGCCAGCAGAGACCTCGGCTCCTACAATGAGCAGTTCTTC	CASRDLGSYNEQFF
TRBD1	few	TRBV11-2	TRBJ2-7	TGTGCCAGCAGCGTAGGGACAGCTTACTGGCAGTACTTC	CASSVGTAYWQYF
.	.	TRBV7-9	TRBJ2-2	TGTGCCAGCAGCTTAGTAGGCACAACACAAGCGGAGCTGTTTTTT	CASSLVGTTQAELFF
.	few	TRBV7-9	TRBJ2-5	TGTGCCAGCAGCCCCAGTGAACTTATTAGCGGAGAGACCCAGTACTTC	CASSPSELISGETQYF
.	.	TRBV7-2	TRBJ2-2	TGTGCCAGCAGCCCTGGACTTTACACCGGGGAGCTGTTTTTT	CASSPGLYTGELFF
.	.	TRBV5-6	TRBJ2-1	TGTGCCAGCAGTCTCTATAGCGGCTACAATGAGCAGTTCTTC	CASSLYSGYNEQFF
.	.	TRBV10-3	TRBJ2-6	TGTGCCATCGCGGACCCCTCTGGGGCCAACGTCCTGACTTTC	CAIADPSGANVLTF
TRBD1	.	TRBV20-1	TRBJ1-3	TGCAGTGCTCTGGGGGCGGGACAGACTGGAAACACCATATATTTT	CSALGAGQTGNTIYF
TRBD2	few	TRBV3-1	TRBJ2-3	TGTGCCAGCAGCCAAGATCGGGGGGGAGATACGCAGTATTTT	CASSQDRGGDTQYF
TRBD2	many	TRBV6-2/TRBV6-3	TRBJ2-1	TGTGCCAGCACTCAGAGGGCGGGAGAGGTAAACAATGAGCAGTTCTTC	CASTQRAGEVNNEQFF
TRBD1	many	TRBV27	TRBJ1-1	TGTGCCAGCAGTTCGCTTGGACAGGGGGCCTTAGCAGCTTTCTTT	CASSSLGQGALAAFF
.	.	TRBV12-3/TRBV12-4	TRBJ2-3	TGTGCCAGCAACCACGGACCGCAAGATACGCAGTATTTT	CASNHGPQDTQYF
.	many	TRBV5-6	TRBJ1-3	TGTGCCAGCAGCTCCAACCTGGGGAGGCCATCTGGAAACACCATATATTTT	CASSSNLGRPSGNTIYF
.	few	TRBV7-2	TRBJ2-5	TGTGCCAGCAGCGCCGGCCTGGGAAAGACCCAGTACTTC	CASSAGLGKTQYF
.	many	TRBV15	TRBJ2-1	TGTGCCACCAGCTTCACTAGCTTCGGTGAGCAGTTCTTC	CATSFTSFGEQFF
.	.	TRBV20-1	TRBJ2-6	TGCAGTGCTAGGCAGGGATCAGCTGGGGCCAACGTCCTGACTTTC	CSARQGSAGANVLTF
TRBD2	few	TRBV6-1	TRBJ2-3	TGTGCCAGCAGTGAACTAGCTAGCGGTTCGAGCACAGATACGCAGTATTTT	CASSELASGSSTDTQYF